This T cell receptor (beta chain) was observed in a study of blood T cell repertoires in COVID-19. Per the authors' pipeline: Amplifying reference gene primers gave estimates of nucleated cell counts. The table came from immunoSEQ multiplex PCR; TCRdb's copy has only in-frame clones and leaves some out. That table is the source of V, J and clone size, and D and trimming were worked out from the DNA. This table holds 95,000 to 100,000 clones, 81% found once. This receptor was identified in a woman of 80 years or more with acute or convalescent COVID-19. The sequenced material came from peripheral blood.

CDR3 loop: CASSPAGGNNQPQHF. The CDR3 DNA reads TGTGCCAGCTCACCAGCGGGAGGGAACAATCAGCCCCAGCATTTT. The genes are TRBV18 and TRBJ1-5; D unclear. Trimming left V 2 bases short and J 3 bases short, with 11 bases between. This CDR3 has 15 amino acids. Germline V gene data show CDR1 as KGHSH and CDR2 as LQKENI.